One sample yielded the 16 T cell receptor beta chains listed below, sequenced in a study of graft-versus-host responses after intestinal transplantation. Measured with immunoSEQ multiplex PCR; TCRdb has only the in-frame clones, and not every one. The sample has roughly 60,000 clones, roughly 90% seen once. Material: PBMCs, obtained 26 days after transplant. These receptors were obtained from a human patient who received an intestinal transplant, so some T cells may come from the graft donor.

The CDR3 region has the DNA TGTGCCTGGAGTCAGGGGGCAGGAAATCAGCCCCAGCATTTT. It translates to CAWSQGAGNQPQHF. This chain joins TRBV30 and TRBJ1-5, with TRBD1 matching 8 bases. Germline CDR1 is GTSNPN and CDR2 is SVGIG (reference sequence). The CDR3 totals 14 residues. Trimming cost V 2 bases and J 4 bases; bases outside gene matches: 4.

The J gene is TRBJ1-1, the V gene TRBV11-2; TRBD1 is a possible D gene (6 bases). V was cut by 7 bases and J by 1 base, with 19 bases left in between. The germline gives CDR1 SGHAT, CDR2 FQNNGV. This CDR3 spans 16 amino acids. The DNA of the CDR3 is TGTGCCAGCAACCTAGCCCGCAGGGGAGAGAACACTGAAGCTTTCTTT. This codes for CASNLARRGENTEAFF.

This sequence joins TRBV29-1 and TRBJ2-1; TRBD1 matches 7 bases. The CDR3 runs to 11 residues. The germline gives CDR1 SQVTM, CDR2 ANQGSEA. V trimming: 4 bases; J trimming: 8 bases; junction bases outside the gene matches: 2. CDR3 DNA: TGCAGCGTTGCAGGGGGTTATGAGCAGTTCTTC. This translates into CSVAGGYEQFF.

The V call is TRBV5-1, the J call TRBJ1-3, with a tentative D call TRBD1 (6 bases). Deletions cut 0 bases from V and 1 base from J, with 17 bases between. The CDR3 runs 18 residues. The germline gives CDR1 SGHRS, CDR2 YFSETQ. The CDR3 loop reads CASSLEPGNRASGNTIYF. The CDR3 DNA is TGCGCCAGCAGCTTGGAGCCGGGCAACAGGGCTTCTGGAAACACCATATATTTT.

This rearrangement joins TRBV30 to TRBJ1-3; D is unresolved. Germline loops: CDR1 GTSNPN, CDR2 SVGIG (reference sequence). Trimming took 8 bases from V and 4 from J, leaving 15 bases between them. CDR3 size: 13 residues. The CDR3 region is CALSIVSGNTIYF. CDR3 coding DNA: TGTGCCCTCAGTATCGTATCAGGAAACACCATATATTTT.

V and J are TRBV27 and TRBJ2-3; possibly TRBD2 for D (6 bases). The germline V gene encodes CDR1 MNHEY and CDR2 SMNVEV (reference sequence). CDR3 length: 16 residues. The V end was cut by 7 bases, the J end by 6 bases, with 23 bases between. The DNA of the CDR3 is TGTGCCAGCACTACCTTACCGGGACTTAGCTTTGATACGCAGTATTTT. This gives the protein CASTTLPGLSFDTQYF.

The chain employs TRBV5-6 and TRBJ2-7, with TRBD2 identical over 7 bases. Germline CDR1 and CDR2: SGHDT and YYEEEE. Trimming at V came to 4 bases and at J to 6 bases, leaving 4 bases not matched to a gene. The CDR3 runs to 12 residues. CDR3 nucleotides: TGTGCCAGCAGCAAGCGGGGCTCCGAGCAGTACGTC. As protein: CASSKRGSEQYV.

The chain employs TRBV2 and TRBJ2-3; 8 bases are a match to TRBD1. The V and J ends lost 8 bases and 1 base, in that order; junction bases with no gene match: 14. The CDR3 contains 17 residues. The germline V gene encodes CDR1 SNHLY and CDR2 FYNNEI. The CDR3 here is CASETLTGEIGTDTQYF. CDR3 sequence (DNA): TGTGCCAGCGAGACCTTGACAGGGGAAATTGGCACAGATACGCAGTATTTT.

The rearrangement links TRBV28 to TRBJ2-5; perhaps TRBD2 as D (5 bases). This CDR3 is 16 amino acids long. From germline, CDR1 is MDHEN and CDR2 SYDVKM. V shed 8 bases and J shed 2 bases, with 21 bases lying between them. The CDR3 DNA is TGTGCCAGCCGGGATTTAGATGAATGGGGTCAAGAGACCCAGTACTTC. Its translation: CASRDLDEWGQETQYF.

The chain uses TRBV5-1 and TRBJ2-3; 7 nucleotides match TRBD1. V was pared by 4 bases and J by 4 bases, with 6 bases of the junction left unmatched. CDR1 and CDR2 (germline): SGHRS, YFSETQ. The CDR3 extends over 14 amino acids. The CDR3, as DNA: TGCGCCAGCAGCGTACCCGGGACAGCAGATACGCAGTATTTT. Its protein product is CASSVPGTADTQYF. The full variable domain, rest sourced from reference TRBV5-1 and TRBJ2-3, is KAGVTQTPRYLIKTRGQQVTLSCSPISGHRSVSWYQQTPGQGLQFLFEYFSETQRNKGNFPGRFSGRQFSNSRSEMNVSTLELGDSALYLCASSVPGTADTQYFGPGTRLTVL.

The genes are TRBV4-1 and TRBJ2-7; 7 bases fit TRBD2. Germline-derived CDR1 and CDR2 are MGHRA and YSYEKL. The CDR3 consists of 16 residues. Losses at the gene ends were 0 bases for V and 3 bases for J; bases not matched to a gene: 8. CDR3 in DNA: TGCGCCAGCAGCCAAGAACCGGACGGGGGGATCTACGAGCAGTACTTC. Translation: CASSQEPDGGIYEQYF.

V is TRBV28 and J is TRBJ1-5; tentatively, D is TRBD1 (5 bases). The germline gives CDR1 MDHEN, CDR2 SYDVKM. Trimming stripped 2 bases from V and 2 bases from J, with 10 bases between. This CDR3 comprises 15 residues. Here the CDR3 DNA reads TGTGCCAGCAGTTTAACCCTGACAGGCAATCAGCCCCAGCATTTT. As protein: CASSLTLTGNQPQHF.

The J gene is TRBJ2-6, the V gene TRBV2; 9 nucleotides agree with TRBD1. The length of the CDR3 is 18 residues. From germline, CDR1 is SNHLY and CDR2 FYNNEI. V shed 5 bases and J 4 bases; nucleotides not matched to a gene: 12. The CDR3 protein is CASSMNRGRTLGANVLTF. In DNA, the CDR3 is TGTGCCAGCAGTATGAACAGGGGGCGAACTCTGGGGGCCAACGTCCTGACTTTC.

The CDR3 bases are TGTGCCAGCAGTCCCGAGACAGGGGGCCAAGAGACCCAGTACTTC. This codes for CASSPETGGQETQYF. The chain employs TRBV6-1 and TRBJ2-5; TRBD1 aligns across 9 bases. The V and J ends lost 5 bases and 1 base, in that order; junction bases with no gene match: 5. The CDR3 totals 15 residues. CDR1 and CDR2 from the germline V gene are MNHNS and SASEGT.

The rearrangement links TRBV4-3 to TRBJ2-5; possible D gene TRBD1, 5 bases. The germline V gene encodes CDR1 LGHNA and CDR2 YSLEER. Trimming pared 5 bases from V and 5 bases from J, leaving 15 bases between. The CDR3 runs to 14 residues. This CDR3 is CASSYVASGETQYF. The CDR3 nucleotides read TGCGCCAGCAGCTACGTTGCGTCAGGGGAGACCCAGTACTTC.

This clone was counted once. This rearrangement joins TRBV6-5 to TRBJ1-2, with 7 nucleotides matching TRBD1. In germline, CDR1 is MNHEY, CDR2 SVGAGI. With V trimmed by 6 bases and J by 5 bases, 3 bases remained unmatched. This CDR3 spans 12 amino acids. This CDR3 reads CASSGTAYGYTF. The CDR3 bases are TGTGCCAGCAGCGGGACAGCTTATGGCTACACCTTC.